This T cell receptor (beta chain) was profiled in a study of blood T cells in healthy people across ages. General study points: Lack of knowledge of donor CMV status possibly confounded expanded clonotype changes.

Concerning this clonotype: Antigen unknown.

Primed by a sample-barcoded 5' primer and a J-beta primer mix, a second PCR proceeded for about 6 to 11 cycles. TCRdb reprocessed the 5' RACE reads via MiXCR and lists one record per CDR3 protein. This sample has 800,000 or so distinct CDR3 sequences, with more than 20% found just once. Trimming left V 0 bases short and J 5 bases short, with 13 bases between. Germline values: CDR1 SGHRS, CDR2 YFSETQ. The CDR3 spans 15 residues. This sample was also put to use in a study of T cells of mothers and their children. This second study says: Per 15 ul, 1.5 ug of RNA was used, with all extracted RNA going into cDNA synthesis.

Material: blood. This sequence was found in a boy aged 10-17 years in good health. The chain links TRBV5-1 to TRBJ2-3; D is possibly TRBD2 (5 bases). The CDR3 loop reads CASSLVQRTEDTQYF. As DNA, the CDR3 is TGCGCCAGCAGCTTGGTCCAGCGGACGGAAGATACGCAGTATTTT.